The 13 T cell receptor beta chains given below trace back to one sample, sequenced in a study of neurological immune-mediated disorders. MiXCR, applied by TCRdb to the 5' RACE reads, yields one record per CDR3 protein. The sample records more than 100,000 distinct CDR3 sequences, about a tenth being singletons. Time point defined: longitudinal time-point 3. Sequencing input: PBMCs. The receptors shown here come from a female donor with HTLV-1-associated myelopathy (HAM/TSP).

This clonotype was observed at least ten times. The CDR3 nucleotides are TGTGCCAGCCGTTCCGATGGCTTGGAGCAGTACTTC. It translates to CASRSDGLEQYF. The rearrangement uses TRBV2 and TRBJ2-7; D call uncertain. The CDR3 totals 12 residues. Per the germline V gene, CDR1 is SNHLY and CDR2 is FYNNEI. V was cut by 8 bases and J by 7 bases, with 15 bases left in between.

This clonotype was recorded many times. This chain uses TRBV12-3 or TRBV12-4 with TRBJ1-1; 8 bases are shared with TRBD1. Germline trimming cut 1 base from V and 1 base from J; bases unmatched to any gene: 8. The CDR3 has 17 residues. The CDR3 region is CASSLGGQGGANTEAFF. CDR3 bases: TGTGCCAGCAGTTTAGGAGGACAGGGTGGGGCGAACACTGAAGCTTTCTTT.

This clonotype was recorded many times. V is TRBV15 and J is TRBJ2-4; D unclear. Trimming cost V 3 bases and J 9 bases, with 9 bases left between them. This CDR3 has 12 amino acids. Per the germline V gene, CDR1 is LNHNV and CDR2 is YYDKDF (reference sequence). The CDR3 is CATSSARSIQYF. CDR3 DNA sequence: TGTGCCACCAGCAGTGCGCGGTCCATTCAGTACTTC. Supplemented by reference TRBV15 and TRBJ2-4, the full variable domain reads DAMVIQNPRYQVTQFGKPVTLSCSQTLNHNVMYWYQQKSSQAPKLLFHYYDKDFNNEADTPDNFQSRRPNTSFCFLDIRSPGLGDTAMYLCATSSARSIQYFGAGTRLSVL.

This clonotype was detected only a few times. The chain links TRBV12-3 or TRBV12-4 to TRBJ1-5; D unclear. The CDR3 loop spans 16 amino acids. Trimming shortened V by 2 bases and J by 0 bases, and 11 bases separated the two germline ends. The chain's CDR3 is CASSLMALNSNQPQHF. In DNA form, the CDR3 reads TGTGCCAGCAGTTTAATGGCACTAAATAGCAATCAGCCCCAGCATTTT.

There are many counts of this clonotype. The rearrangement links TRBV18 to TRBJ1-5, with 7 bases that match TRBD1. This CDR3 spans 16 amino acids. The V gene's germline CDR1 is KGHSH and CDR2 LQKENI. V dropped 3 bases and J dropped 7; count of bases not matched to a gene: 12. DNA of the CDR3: TGTGCCAGCTCACCTACGACAGGGAATAATGGGCAGCCCCAGCATTTT. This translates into CASSPTTGNNGQPQHF.

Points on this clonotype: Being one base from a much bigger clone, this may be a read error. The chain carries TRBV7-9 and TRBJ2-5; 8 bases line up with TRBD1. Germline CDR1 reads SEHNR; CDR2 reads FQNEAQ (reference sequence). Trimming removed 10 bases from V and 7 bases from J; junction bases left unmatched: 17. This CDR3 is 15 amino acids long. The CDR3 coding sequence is TGTGCCAACTTGCCGGACAGGGACCCCCTGGGGACCCAGTACTTC. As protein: CANLPDRDPLGTQYF.

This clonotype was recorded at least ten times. CDR3 sequence (DNA): TGTGCCAGCAGTTTGGGGCAGGCCACGGGTGAGCAGTTCTTC. Its translation: CASSLGQATGEQFF. V and J are TRBV12-3 or TRBV12-4 and TRBJ2-1, with D tentatively TRBD1 (5 bases). V lost 3 bases to trimming and J lost 9 bases, with 15 bases between them. This CDR3 comprises 14 residues.

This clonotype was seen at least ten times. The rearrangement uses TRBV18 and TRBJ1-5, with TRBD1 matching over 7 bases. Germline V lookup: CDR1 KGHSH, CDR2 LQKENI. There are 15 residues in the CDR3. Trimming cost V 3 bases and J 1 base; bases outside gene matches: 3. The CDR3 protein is CASSPSTGSNQPQHF. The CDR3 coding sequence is TGTGCCAGCTCACCGTCGACAGGGAGCAATCAGCCCCAGCATTTT.

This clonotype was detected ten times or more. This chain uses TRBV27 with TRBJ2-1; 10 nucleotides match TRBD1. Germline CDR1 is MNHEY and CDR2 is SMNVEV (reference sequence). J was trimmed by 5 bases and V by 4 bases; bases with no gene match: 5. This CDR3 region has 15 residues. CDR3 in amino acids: CASSSPGQGNNEQFF. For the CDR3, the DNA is TGTGCCAGCAGTTCCCCGGGACAGGGGAACAATGAGCAGTTCTTC.

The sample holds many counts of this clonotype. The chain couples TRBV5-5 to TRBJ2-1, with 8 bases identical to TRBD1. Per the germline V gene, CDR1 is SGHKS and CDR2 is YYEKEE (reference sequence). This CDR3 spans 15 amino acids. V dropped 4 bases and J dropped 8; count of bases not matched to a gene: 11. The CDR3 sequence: CASSPQGQAWDEQFF. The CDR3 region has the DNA TGTGCCAGCAGCCCGCAGGGACAGGCTTGGGATGAGCAGTTCTTC.

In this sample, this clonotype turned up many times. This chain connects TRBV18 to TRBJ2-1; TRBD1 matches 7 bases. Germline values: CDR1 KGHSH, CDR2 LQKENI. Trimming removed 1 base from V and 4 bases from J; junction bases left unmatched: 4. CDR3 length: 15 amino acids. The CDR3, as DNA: TGTGCCAGCTCACCACTACAGGGGCCTTACAATGAGCAGTTCTTC. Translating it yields CASSPLQGPYNEQFF.

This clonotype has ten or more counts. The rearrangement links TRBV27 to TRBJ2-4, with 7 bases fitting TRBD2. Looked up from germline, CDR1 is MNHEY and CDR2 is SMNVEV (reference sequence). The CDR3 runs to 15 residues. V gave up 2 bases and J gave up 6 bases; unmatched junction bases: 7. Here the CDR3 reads CASSLRAGERNIQYF. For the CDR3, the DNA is TGTGCCAGCAGTTTAAGGGCGGGGGAGCGAAACATTCAGTACTTC.

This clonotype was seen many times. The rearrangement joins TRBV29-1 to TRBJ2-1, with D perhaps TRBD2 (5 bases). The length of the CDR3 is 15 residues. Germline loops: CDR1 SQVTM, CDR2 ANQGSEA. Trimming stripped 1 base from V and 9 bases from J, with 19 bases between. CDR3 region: CSVEGGDLHWGEQFF. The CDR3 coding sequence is TGCAGCGTTGAAGGGGGAGACCTCCATTGGGGTGAGCAGTTCTTC.